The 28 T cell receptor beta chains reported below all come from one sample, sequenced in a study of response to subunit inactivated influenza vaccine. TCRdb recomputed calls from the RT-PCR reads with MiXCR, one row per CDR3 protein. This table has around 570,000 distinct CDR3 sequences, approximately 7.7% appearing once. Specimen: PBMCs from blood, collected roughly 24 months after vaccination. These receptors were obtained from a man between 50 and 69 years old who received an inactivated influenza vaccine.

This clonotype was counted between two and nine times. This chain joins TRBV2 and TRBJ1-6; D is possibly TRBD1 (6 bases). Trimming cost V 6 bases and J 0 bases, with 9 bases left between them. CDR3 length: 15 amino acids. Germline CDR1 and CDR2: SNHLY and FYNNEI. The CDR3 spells CASRRDNSYNSPLHF. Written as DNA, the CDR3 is TGTGCCAGCAGAAGGGACAACTCCTATAATTCACCCCTCCACTTT.

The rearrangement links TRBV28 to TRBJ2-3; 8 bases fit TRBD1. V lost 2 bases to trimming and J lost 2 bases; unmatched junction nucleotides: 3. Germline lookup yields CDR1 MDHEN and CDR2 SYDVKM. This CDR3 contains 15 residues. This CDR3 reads CASSLGTGDTDTQYF. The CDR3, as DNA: TGTGCCAGCAGTTTAGGGACAGGAGACACAGATACGCAGTATTTT.

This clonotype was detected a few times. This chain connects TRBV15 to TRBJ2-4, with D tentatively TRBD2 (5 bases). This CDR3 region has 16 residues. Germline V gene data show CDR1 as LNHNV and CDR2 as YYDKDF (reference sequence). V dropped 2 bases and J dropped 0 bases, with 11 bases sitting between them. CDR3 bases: TGTGCCACCAGCAGACCGTCGGGGATAGCCAAAAACATTCAGTACTTC. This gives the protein CATSRPSGIAKNIQYF.

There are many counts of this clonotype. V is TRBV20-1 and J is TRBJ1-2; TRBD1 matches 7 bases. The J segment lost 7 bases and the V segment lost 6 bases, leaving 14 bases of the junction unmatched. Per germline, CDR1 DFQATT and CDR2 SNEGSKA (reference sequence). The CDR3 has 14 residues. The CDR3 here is CSAPGQLLDGGYTF. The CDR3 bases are TGCAGTGCCCCGGGACAGCTTCTCGATGGTGGCTACACCTTC.

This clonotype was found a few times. CDR3 coding DNA: TGCGCCAGCAGCTCGGGACAGGGGAATGGCTACACCTTC. Its translation: CASSSGQGNGYTF. This chain connects TRBV5-1 to TRBJ1-2, with TRBD1 matching over 10 bases. The germline V gene has CDR1 SGHRS and CDR2 YFSETQ. V lost 3 bases to trimming and J lost 6 bases; unmatched junction nucleotides: 2. This CDR3 has 13 amino acids.

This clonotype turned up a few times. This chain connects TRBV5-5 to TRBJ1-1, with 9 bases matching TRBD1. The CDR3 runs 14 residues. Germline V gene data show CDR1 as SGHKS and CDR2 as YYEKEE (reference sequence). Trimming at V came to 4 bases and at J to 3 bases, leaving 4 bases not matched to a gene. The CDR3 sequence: CASSEYRGHTEAFF. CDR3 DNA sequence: TGTGCCAGCAGCGAGTACAGGGGGCACACTGAAGCTTTCTTT.

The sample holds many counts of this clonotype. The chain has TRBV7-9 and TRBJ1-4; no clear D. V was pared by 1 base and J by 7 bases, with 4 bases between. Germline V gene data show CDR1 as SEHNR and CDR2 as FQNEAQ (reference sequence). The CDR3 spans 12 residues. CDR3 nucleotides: TGTGCCAGCAGCTTAGTTCCTGAAAAACTGTTTTTT. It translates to CASSLVPEKLFF. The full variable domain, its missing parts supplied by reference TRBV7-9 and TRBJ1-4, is DTGVSQNPRHKITKRGQNVTFRCDPISEHNRLYWYRQTLGQGPEFLTYFQNEAQLEKSRLLSDRFSAERPKGSFSTLEIQRTEQGDSAMYLCASSLVPEKLFFGSGTQLSVL.

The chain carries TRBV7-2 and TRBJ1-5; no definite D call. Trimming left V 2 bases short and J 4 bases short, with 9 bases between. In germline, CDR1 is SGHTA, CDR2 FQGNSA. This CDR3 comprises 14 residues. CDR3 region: CASSLQQTNQPQHF. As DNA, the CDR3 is TGTGCCAGCAGCTTACAACAGACGAATCAGCCCCAGCATTTT.

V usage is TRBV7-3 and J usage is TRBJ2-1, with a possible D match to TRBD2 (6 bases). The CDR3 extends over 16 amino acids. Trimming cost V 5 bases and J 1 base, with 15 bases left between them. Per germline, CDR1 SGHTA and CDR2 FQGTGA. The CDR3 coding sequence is TGTGCCAGCAGCCCAGGAAGACTAGTATCCTACAATGAGCAGTTCTTC. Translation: CASSPGRLVSYNEQFF. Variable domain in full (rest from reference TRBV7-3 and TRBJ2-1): GAGVSQTPSNKVTEKGKYVELRCDPISGHTALYWYRQSLGQGPEFLIYFQGTGAADDSGLPNDRFFAVRPEGSVSTLKIQRTERGDSAVYLCASSPGRLVSYNEQFFGPGTRLTVL.

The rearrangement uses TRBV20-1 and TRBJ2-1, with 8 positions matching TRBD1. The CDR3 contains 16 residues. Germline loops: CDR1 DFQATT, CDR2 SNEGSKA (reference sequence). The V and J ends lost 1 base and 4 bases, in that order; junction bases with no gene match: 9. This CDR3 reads CSARAMTGESYNEQFF. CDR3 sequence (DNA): TGCAGTGCTAGAGCGATGACAGGGGAAAGTTACAATGAGCAGTTCTTC.

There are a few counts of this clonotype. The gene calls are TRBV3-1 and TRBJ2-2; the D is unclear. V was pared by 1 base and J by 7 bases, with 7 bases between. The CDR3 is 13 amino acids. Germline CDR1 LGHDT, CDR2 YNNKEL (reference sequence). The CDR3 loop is CASSQGSVGELFF. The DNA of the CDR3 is TGTGCCAGCAGCCAAGGGTCTGTCGGGGAGCTGTTTTTT.

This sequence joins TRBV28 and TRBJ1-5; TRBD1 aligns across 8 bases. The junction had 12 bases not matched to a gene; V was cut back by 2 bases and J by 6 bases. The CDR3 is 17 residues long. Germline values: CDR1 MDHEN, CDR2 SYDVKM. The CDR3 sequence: CASSLMILTGARQPQHF. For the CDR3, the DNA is TGTGCCAGCAGTTTAATGATTCTGACAGGGGCTCGTCAGCCCCAGCATTTT.

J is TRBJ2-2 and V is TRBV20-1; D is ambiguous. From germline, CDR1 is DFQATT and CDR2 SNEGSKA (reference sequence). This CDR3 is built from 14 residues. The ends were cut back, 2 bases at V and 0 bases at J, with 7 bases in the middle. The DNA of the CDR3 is TGCAGTGCTAGAACACTCGCGAACACCGGGGAGCTGTTTTTT. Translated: CSARTLANTGELFF.

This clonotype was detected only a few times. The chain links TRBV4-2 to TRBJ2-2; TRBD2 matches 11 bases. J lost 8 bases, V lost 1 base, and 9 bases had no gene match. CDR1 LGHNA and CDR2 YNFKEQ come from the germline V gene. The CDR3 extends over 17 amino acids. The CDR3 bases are TGTGCCAGCAGCCAAGCACGACTAGCGGGGTACTTTGGGGAGCTGTTTTTT. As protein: CASSQARLAGYFGELFF.

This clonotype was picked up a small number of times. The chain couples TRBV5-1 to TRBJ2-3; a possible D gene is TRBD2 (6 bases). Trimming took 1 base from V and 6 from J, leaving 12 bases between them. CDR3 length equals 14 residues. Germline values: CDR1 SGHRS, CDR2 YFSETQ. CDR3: CASSLSGPDDTQYF. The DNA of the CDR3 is TGCGCCAGCAGCTTGAGCGGGCCCGACGATACGCAGTATTTT.

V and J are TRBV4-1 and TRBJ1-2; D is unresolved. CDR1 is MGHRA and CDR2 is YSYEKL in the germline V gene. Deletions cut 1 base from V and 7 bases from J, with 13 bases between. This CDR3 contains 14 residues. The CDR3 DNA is TGCGCCAGCAGCCAAGCCCCCGGCCTGAGTGGCTACACCTTC. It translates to CASSQAPGLSGYTF.

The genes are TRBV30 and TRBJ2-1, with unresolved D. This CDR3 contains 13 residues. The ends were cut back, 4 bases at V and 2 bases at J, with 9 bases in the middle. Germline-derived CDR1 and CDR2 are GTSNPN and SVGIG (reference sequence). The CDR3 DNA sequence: TGTGCCTGGAATAGGGTACCCTACAATGAGCAGTTCTTC. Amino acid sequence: CAWNRVPYNEQFF.

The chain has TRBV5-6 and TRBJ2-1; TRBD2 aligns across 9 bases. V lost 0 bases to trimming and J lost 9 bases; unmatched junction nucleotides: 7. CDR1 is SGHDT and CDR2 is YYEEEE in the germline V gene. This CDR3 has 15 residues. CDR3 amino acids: CASSLGGGGAFEQFF. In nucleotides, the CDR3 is TGTGCCAGCAGCTTGGGTGGCGGGGGGGCCTTTGAGCAGTTCTTC.

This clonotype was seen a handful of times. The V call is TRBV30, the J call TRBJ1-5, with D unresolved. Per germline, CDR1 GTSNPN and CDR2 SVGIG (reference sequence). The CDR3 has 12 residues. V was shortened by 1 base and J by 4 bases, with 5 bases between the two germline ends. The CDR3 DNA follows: TGTGCCTGGAGTGGGTGGAATCAGCCCCAGCATTTT. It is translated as CAWSGWNQPQHF.

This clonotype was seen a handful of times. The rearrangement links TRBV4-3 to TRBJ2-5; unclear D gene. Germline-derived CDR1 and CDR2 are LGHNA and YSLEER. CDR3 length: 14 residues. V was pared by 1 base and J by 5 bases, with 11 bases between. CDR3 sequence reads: CASSQVRWVETQYF. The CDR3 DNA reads TGCGCCAGCAGCCAAGTTAGATGGGTGGAGACCCAGTACTTC.

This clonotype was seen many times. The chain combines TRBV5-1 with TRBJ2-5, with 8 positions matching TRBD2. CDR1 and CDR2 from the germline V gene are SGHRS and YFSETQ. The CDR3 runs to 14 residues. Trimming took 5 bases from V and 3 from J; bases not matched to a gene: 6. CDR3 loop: CASSPGTSKETQYF. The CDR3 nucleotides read TGCGCCAGCAGTCCCGGGACTAGTAAAGAGACCCAGTACTTC.

The CDR3 DNA reads as TGCAGTGCTAGAGCAGGGGAAAGGTACGAGCAGTACTTC. It encodes CSARAGERYEQYF. The gene calls are TRBV20-1 and TRBJ2-7; a possible D gene is TRBD1 (6 bases). Germline values: CDR1 DFQATT, CDR2 SNEGSKA (reference sequence). With 1 base removed from V and 4 bases from J, the gap between germline ends came to 11 bases. This CDR3 has 13 residues.

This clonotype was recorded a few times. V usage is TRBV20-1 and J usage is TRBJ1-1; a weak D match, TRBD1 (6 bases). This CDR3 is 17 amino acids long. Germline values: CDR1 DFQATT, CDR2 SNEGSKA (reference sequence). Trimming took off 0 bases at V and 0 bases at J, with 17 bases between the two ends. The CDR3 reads CSARDRRGRAMNTEAFF. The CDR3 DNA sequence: TGCAGTGCTAGAGATCGCAGGGGCCGCGCTATGAACACTGAAGCTTTCTTT.

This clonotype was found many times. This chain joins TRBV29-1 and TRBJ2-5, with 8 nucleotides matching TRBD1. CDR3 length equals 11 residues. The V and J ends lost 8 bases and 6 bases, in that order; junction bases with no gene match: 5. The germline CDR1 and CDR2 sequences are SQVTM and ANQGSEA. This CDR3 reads CSFRTGQTQYF. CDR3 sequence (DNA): TGCAGCTTTAGGACAGGGCAGACCCAGTACTTC.

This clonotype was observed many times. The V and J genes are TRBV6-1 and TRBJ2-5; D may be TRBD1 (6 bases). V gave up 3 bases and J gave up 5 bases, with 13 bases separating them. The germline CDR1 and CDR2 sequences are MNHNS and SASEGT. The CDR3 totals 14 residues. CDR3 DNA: TGTGCCAGCAGTGATTCAGGGGCCCGGGAGACCCAGTACTTC. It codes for CASSDSGARETQYF.

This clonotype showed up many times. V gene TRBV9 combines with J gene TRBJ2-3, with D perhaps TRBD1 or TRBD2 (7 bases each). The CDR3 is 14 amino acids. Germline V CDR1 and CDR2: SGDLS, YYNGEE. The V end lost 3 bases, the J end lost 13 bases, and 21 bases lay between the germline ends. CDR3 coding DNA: TGTGCCAGCAGCGAGACCCCCCAGGGGGGGAATGAGTATTTT. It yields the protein CASSETPQGGNEYF.

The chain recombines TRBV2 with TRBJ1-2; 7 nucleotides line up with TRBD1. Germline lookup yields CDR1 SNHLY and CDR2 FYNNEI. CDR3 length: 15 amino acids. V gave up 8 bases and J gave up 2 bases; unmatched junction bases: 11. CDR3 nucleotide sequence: TGTGCCAGCTCTCAAAATAGGGGGCAGAACTATGGCTACACCTTC. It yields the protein CASSQNRGQNYGYTF.

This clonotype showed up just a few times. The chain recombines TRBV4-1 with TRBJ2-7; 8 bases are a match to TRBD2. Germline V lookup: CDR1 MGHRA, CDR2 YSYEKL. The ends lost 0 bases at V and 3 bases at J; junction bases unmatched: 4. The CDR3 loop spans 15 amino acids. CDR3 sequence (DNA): TGCGCCAGCAGCCAAGAGGCGGGACTAGTCTACGAGCAGTACTTC. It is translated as CASSQEAGLVYEQYF.